This T cell receptor beta chain was recorded in a study of T cell repertoires in aging, cancer and after chemotherapy. TRB rearrangements spanning V, D and J were amplified using mixed TRB-A/B primers. MiXCR was run by TCRdb on the multiplex PCR reads, yielding one entry per CDR3 protein. This table holds about 2,300 distinct CDR3 sequences, around 24% found once. This clonotype is medium-sized (0.01 to 0.1%) by share. Peripheral blood genomic DNA, not sorted cells or RNA, was the template. CDR1 is DFQATT, CDR2 SNEGSKA, per germline (reference sequence). The ends were cut back, 3 bases at V and 0 bases at J, with 6 bases in the middle. There are 12 residues in the CDR3.

Sequenced sample: blood. The receptor's source is a human donor with a solid tumor. V is TRBV20-1 and J is TRBJ2-7; D not certain. The CDR3, as DNA: TGCAGTGCTAGGCAAAGCTCCTACGAGCAGTACTTC. This gives the protein CSARQSSYEQYF.